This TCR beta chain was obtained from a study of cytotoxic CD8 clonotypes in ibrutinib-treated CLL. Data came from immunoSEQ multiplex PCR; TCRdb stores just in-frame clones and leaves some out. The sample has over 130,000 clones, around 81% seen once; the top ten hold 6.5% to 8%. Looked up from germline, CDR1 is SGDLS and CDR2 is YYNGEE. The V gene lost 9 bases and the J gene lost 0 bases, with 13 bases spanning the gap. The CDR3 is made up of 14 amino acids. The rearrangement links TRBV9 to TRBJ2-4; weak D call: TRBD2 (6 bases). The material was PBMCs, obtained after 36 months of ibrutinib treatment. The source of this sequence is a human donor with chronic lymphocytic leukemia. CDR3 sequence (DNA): TGTGCCACGGGGGACCACCTAGCCAAAAACATTCAGTACTTC. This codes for CATGDHLAKNIQYF.